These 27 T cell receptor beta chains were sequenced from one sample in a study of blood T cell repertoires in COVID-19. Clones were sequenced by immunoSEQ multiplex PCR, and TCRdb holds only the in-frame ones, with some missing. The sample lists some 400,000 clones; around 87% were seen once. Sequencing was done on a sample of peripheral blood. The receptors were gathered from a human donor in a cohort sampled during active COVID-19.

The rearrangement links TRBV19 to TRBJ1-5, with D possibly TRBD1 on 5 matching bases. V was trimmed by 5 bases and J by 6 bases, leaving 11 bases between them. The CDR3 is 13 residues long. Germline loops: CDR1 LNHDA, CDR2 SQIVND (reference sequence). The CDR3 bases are TGTGCCAGTAGTGTCCAGGGTTCTCAGCCCCAGCATTTT. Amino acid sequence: CASSVQGSQPQHF.

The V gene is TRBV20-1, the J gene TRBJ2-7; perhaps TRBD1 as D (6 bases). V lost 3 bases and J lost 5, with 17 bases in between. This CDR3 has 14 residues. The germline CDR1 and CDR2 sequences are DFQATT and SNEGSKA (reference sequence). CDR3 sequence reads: CSASNWAGADEQYF. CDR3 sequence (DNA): TGCAGTGCTAGTAATTGGGCAGGGGCGGACGAGCAGTACTTC.

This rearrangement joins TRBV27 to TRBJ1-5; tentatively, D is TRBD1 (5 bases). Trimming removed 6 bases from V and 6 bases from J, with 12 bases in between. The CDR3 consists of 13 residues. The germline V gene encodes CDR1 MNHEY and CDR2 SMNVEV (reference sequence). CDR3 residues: CASSLTVSQPQHF. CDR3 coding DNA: TGTGCCAGCAGCTTGACAGTAAGTCAGCCCCAGCATTTT.

CDR3 nucleotide sequence: TGTGCCAGCAGTACCCGGCGGGGACAGGTGAACACCGGGGAGCTGTTTTTT. This gives the protein CASSTRRGQVNTGELFF. V is TRBV27 and J is TRBJ2-2; TRBD1 agrees at 8 bases. The trim removed 5 bases at V and 1 base at J, leaving 9 bases unmatched. Germline CDR1 is MNHEY and CDR2 is SMNVEV (reference sequence). The CDR3 is made up of 17 amino acids.

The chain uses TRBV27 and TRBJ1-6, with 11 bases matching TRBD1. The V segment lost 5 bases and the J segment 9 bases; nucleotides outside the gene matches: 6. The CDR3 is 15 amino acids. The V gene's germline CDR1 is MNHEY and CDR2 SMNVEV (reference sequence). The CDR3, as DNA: TGTGCCAGCAGTCCCCGTGGGACAGGGGGTTCACCCCTCCACTTT. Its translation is CASSPRGTGGSPLHF.

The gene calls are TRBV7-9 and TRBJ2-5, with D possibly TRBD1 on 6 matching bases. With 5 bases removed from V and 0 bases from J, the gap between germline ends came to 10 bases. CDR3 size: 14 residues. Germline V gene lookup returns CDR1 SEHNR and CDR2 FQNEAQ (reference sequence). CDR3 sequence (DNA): TGTGCCAGCAGCAGAGGACAGAACCAAGAGACCCAGTACTTC. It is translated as CASSRGQNQETQYF.

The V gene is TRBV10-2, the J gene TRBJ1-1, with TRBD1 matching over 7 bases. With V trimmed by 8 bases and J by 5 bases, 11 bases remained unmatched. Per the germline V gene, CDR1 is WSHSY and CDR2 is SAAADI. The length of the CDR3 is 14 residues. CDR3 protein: CASVDRDTGTEAFF. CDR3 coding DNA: TGCGCCAGCGTCGACAGGGACACGGGGACTGAAGCTTTCTTT.

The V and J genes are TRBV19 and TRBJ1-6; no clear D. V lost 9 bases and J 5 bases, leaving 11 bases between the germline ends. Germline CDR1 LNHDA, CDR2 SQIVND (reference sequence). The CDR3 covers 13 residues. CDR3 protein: CARYAEDNSPLHF. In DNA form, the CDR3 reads TGTGCCAGATATGCGGAAGATAATTCACCCCTCCACTTT.

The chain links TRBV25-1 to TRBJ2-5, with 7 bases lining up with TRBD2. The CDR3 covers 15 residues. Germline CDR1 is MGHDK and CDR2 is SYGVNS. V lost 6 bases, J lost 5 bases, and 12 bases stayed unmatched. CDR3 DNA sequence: TGTGCCAGCAGAGGGCAGGGAGGGCTTAAGGAGACCCAGTACTTC. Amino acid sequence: CASRGQGGLKETQYF.

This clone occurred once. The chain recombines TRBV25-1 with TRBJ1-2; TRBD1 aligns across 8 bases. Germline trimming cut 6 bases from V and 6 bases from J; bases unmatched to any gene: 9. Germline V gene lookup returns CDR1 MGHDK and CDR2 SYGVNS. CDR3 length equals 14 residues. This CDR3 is CASRRTGNMNGYTF. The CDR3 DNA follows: TGTGCCAGCAGAAGGACAGGGAATATGAATGGCTACACCTTC.

For the CDR3, the DNA is TGTGCCTGGAGCGGGGAGGCCTCGGGGGAGCAGTACTTC. As protein: CAWSGEASGEQYF. The chain links TRBV30 to TRBJ2-7, with D possibly matching TRBD2 (6 bases). This CDR3 has 13 residues. CDR1 GTSNPN and CDR2 SVGIG come from the germline V gene (reference sequence). Trimming left V 3 bases short and J 7 bases short, with 16 bases between. The entire variable domain, with the rest obtained from reference TRBV30 and TRBJ2-7, is as follows: SQTIHQWPATLVQPVGSPLSLECTVEGTSNPNLYWYRQAAGRGLQLLFYSVGIGQISSEVPQNLSASRPQDRQFILSSKKLLLSDSGFYLCAWSGEASGEQYFGPGTRLTVT.

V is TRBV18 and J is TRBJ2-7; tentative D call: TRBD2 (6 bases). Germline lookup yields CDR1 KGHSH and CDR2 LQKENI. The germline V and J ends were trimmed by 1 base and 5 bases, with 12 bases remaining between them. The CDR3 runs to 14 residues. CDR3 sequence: CASSPQAWRDEQYF. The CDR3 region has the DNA TGTGCCAGCTCACCACAGGCCTGGAGGGACGAGCAGTACTTC.

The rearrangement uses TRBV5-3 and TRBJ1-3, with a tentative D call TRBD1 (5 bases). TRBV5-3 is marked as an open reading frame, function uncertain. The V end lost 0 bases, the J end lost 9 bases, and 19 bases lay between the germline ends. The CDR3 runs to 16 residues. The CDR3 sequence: CARSLAGGRTRFTIYF. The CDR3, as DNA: TGTGCCAGAAGCTTGGCCGGGGGTCGGACTCGGTTCACCATATATTTT.

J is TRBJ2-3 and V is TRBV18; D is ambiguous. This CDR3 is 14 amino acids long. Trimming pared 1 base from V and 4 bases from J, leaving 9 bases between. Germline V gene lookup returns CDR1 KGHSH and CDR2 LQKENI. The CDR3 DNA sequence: TGTGCCAGCTCACCACGCACGGGTGCAGATACGCAGTATTTT. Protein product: CASSPRTGADTQYF.

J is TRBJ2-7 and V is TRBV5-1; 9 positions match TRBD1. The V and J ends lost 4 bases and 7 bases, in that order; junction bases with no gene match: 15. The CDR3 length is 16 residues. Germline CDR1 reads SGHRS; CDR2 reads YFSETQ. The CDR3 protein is CASSVNWYRGPDEQYF. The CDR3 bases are TGCGCCAGCAGCGTCAATTGGTACAGGGGGCCGGATGAGCAGTACTTC.

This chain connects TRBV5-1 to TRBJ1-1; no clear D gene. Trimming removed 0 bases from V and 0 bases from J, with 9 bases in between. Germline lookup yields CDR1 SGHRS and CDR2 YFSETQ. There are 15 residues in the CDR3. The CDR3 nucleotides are TGCGCCAGCAGCTTGGTCGGGGATCTGAACACTGAAGCTTTCTTT. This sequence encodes CASSLVGDLNTEAFF.

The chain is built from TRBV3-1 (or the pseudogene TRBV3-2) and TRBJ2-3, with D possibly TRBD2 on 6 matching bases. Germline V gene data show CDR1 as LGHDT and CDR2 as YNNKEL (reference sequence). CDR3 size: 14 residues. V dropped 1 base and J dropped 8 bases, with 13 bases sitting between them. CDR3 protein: CASSQGRERVTQYF. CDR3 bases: TGTGCCAGCAGCCAAGGACGGGAGAGGGTTACGCAGTATTTT.

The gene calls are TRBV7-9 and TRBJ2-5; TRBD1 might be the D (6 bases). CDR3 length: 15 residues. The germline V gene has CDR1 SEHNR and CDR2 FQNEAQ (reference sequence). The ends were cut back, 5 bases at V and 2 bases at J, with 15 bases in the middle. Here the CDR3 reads CASSTGQLGQETQYF. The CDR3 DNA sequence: TGTGCCAGCAGCACTGGACAGTTAGGACAAGAGACCCAGTACTTC.

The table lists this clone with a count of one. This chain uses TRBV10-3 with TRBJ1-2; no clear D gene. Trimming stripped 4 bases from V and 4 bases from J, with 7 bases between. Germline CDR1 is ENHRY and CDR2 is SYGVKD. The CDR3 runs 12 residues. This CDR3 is CAISAPGYGYTF. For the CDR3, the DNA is TGTGCCATCAGTGCCCCAGGCTATGGCTACACCTTC.

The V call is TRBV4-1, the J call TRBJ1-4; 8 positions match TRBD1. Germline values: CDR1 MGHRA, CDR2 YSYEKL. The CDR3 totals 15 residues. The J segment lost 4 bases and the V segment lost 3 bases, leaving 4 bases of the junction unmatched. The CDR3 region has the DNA TGCGCCAGCAGCCAGGTGACAGGGGATAATGAAAAACTGTTTTTT. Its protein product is CASSQVTGDNEKLFF.

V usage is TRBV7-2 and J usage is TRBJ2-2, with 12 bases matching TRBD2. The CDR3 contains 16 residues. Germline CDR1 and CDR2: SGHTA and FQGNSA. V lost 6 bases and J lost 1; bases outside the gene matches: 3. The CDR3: CASSLTSGGNTGELFF. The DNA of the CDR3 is TGTGCCAGCAGTTTGACTAGCGGGGGGAACACCGGGGAGCTGTTTTTT.

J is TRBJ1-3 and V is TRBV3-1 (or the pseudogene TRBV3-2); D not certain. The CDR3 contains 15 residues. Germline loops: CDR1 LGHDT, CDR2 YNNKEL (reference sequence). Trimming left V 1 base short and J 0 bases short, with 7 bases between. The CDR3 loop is CASSQVQYSGNTIYF. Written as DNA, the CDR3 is TGTGCCAGCAGCCAAGTTCAGTACTCTGGAAACACCATATATTTT.

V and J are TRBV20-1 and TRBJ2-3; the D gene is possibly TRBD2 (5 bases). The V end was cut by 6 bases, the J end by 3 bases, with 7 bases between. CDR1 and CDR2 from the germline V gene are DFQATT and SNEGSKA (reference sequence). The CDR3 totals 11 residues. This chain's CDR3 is CSAEGTDTQYF. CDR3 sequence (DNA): TGCAGTGCCGAGGGTACAGATACGCAGTATTTT.

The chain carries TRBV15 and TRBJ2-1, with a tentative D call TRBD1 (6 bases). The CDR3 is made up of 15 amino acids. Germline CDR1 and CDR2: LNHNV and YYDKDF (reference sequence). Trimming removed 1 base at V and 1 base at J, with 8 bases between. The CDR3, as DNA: TGTGCCACCAGCAGAGGGACAGTTTCCTACAATGAGCAGTTCTTC. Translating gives CATSRGTVSYNEQFF.

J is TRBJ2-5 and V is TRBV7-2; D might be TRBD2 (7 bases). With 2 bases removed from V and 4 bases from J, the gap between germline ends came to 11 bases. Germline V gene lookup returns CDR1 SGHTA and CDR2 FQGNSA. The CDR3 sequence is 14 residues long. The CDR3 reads CASSLPAGAETQYF. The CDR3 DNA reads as TGTGCCAGCAGCTTACCGGCGGGGGCAGAGACCCAGTACTTC.

CDR3 nucleotide sequence: TGTGCCAGCAGCCGCAGGGGAAGCTCCTACGAGCAGTACTTC. As protein: CASSRRGSSYEQYF. The rearrangement links TRBV7-2 to TRBJ2-7, with TRBD1 as a possible D gene (6 bases). Per germline, CDR1 SGHTA and CDR2 FQGNSA. CDR3 length: 14 residues. V lost 5 bases, J lost 0 bases, and 11 bases lay in between.

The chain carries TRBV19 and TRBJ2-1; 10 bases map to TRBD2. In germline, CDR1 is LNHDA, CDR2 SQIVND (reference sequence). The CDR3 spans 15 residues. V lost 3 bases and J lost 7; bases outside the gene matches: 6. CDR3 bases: TGTGCCAGTAGTATGCCAGCGGGGGGGCCAAATGAGCAGTTCTTC. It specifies CASSMPAGGPNEQFF.